This paragraph covers one TCR beta chain sequence. Its target is unknown. The source of the sample is a study of graft-versus-host responses after intestinal transplantation. Study conclusions and caveats: Recipient marrow showed GvH clones, some seen first in ileum or blood.

This table comes from immunoSEQ multiplex PCR, and its TCRdb copy is limited to in-frame clones, with some not included. The sample has 9,900 or so clones, 85% to 95% seen once. Germline CDR1 and CDR2: KGHSH and LQKENI. J gave up 1 base and V 4 bases, and 1 base lay outside the gene matches. The CDR3 consists of 14 residues. The V and J genes are TRBV18 and TRBJ2-3; 8 bases align to TRBD1. This clonotype was obtained from a human patient who received an intestinal transplant, so some T cells may come from the graft donor. The starting material was PBMCs, obtained 40 to 45 days after intestinal transplantation. CDR3: CASSQTGGTDTQYF. The CDR3 DNA follows: TGTGCCAGCTCACAGACAGGGGGCACAGATACGCAGTATTTT.